The 10 T cell receptor beta chains given below trace back to one sample, sequenced in a study of patients and donors after allogeneic stem cell transplantation. TCRdb itself ran the RT-PCR reads through MiXCR, one entry per CDR3 protein. The sample consists of about 160,000 distinct CDR3 sequences, over 35% of them appearing once. The sequenced sample consisted of blood, either unsorted or a sorted T cell fraction (not recorded which). The receptors were sampled from a human donor who was either an allogeneic HSCT recipient or a stem cell or donor lymphocyte infusion donor (not recorded which). It is not recorded whose cells these are; they may come from a transplant donor.

This sequence joins TRBV7-3 and TRBJ1-5, with D possibly matching TRBD1 (5 bases). The V end was cut by 0 bases, the J end by 1 base, with 13 bases between. There are 17 residues in the CDR3. Germline CDR1 is SGHTA and CDR2 is FQGTGA. CDR3 DNA: TGTGCCAGCAGCTTAACAAAGTGGCAGGGAAGCAATCAGCCCCAGCATTTT. The encoded protein is CASSLTKWQGSNQPQHF.

The chain carries TRBV28 and TRBJ1-6, with a tentative D call TRBD1 (5 bases). Per the germline V gene, CDR1 is MDHEN and CDR2 is SYDVKM. This CDR3 spans 14 amino acids. Between the trimmed V and J ends, which lost 6 bases and 7 bases, there was a span of 13 bases. For the CDR3, the DNA is TGTGCCAGCAGCGGGGGGTGGGACAATTCACCCCTCCACTTT. Translating gives CASSGGWDNSPLHF.

The V and J genes are TRBV4-3 and TRBJ2-1; TRBD2 agrees at 11 bases. The CDR3 contains 15 residues. In germline, CDR1 is LGHNA, CDR2 YSLEER. The J segment lost 8 bases and the V segment lost 4 bases, leaving 7 bases of the junction unmatched. CDR3 residues: CASSRSGGAGDEQFF. CDR3 coding DNA: TGCGCCAGCAGCCGTAGCGGGGGGGCCGGGGATGAGCAGTTCTTC.

J is TRBJ2-2 and V is TRBV4-2, with D hard to call. Germline V CDR1 and CDR2: LGHNA, YNFKEQ. Trimming removed 7 bases at V and 2 bases at J, with 2 bases between. CDR3 size: 11 residues. CDR3 coding DNA: TGTGCCAGCACAAACACCGGGGAGCTGTTTTTT. This encodes CASTNTGELFF.

The chain links TRBV24-1 to TRBJ2-3, with 9 bases identical to TRBD1. CDR3 length: 16 amino acids. From germline, CDR1 is KGHDR and CDR2 SFDVKD. Trimming cost V 4 bases and J 1 base; bases outside gene matches: 5. As DNA, the CDR3 is TGTGCCACCAGTGACCGCCGGGACAGGGGCACAGATACGCAGTATTTT. It is translated as CATSDRRDRGTDTQYF.

The chain combines TRBV6-5 with TRBJ1-2; TRBD1 matches at 10 bases. V shed 1 base, J shed 2 bases, and the junction held 1 base outside the gene matches. The CDR3 consists of 15 residues. The germline CDR1 and CDR2 sequences are MNHEY and SVGAGI. The CDR3 sequence: CASSYWGQGNYGYTF. The CDR3 nucleotides read TGTGCCAGCAGTTACTGGGGACAGGGGAACTATGGCTACACCTTC.

Only one count was recorded for this clonotype. This chain connects TRBV9 to TRBJ1-1; weak D call: TRBD1 (6 bases). Per the germline V gene, CDR1 is SGDLS and CDR2 is YYNGEE. The CDR3 covers 15 residues. The V gene lost 3 bases and the J gene lost 0 bases, with 12 bases spanning the gap. The CDR3 nucleotides are TGTGCCAGCAGCGCCGGAGGGGGGATGAACACTGAAGCTTTCTTT. Translated: CASSAGGGMNTEAFF.

V gene TRBV7-9 combines with J gene TRBJ1-6; D may be TRBD1 (6 bases). Between the trimmed V and J ends, which lost 2 bases and 8 bases, there was a span of 16 bases. Germline V lookup: CDR1 SEHNR, CDR2 FQNEAQ (reference sequence). The CDR3 has 16 residues. This CDR3 is CASSLNWGGLDSPLHF. The CDR3 DNA reads as TGTGCCAGCAGCTTAAACTGGGGGGGCTTGGATTCACCCCTCCACTTT.

This clonotype was recorded a few times. This sequence joins TRBV5-8 and TRBJ1-2, with unresolved D. The CDR3 covers 14 residues. Germline loops: CDR1 SGHTS, CDR2 YDEGEE. The ends were cut back, 1 base at V and 4 bases at J, with 11 bases in the middle. CDR3 residues: CASSLKVGIYGYTF. CDR3 DNA sequence: TGTGCCAGCAGCTTGAAGGTCGGAATCTATGGCTACACCTTC.

The V gene is TRBV9, the J gene TRBJ2-3, with a weak D call TRBD2 (6 bases). V lost 2 bases to trimming and J lost 2 bases, with 12 bases between them. The CDR3 extends over 15 amino acids. Germline-derived CDR1 and CDR2 are SGDLS and YYNGEE. DNA for the CDR3: TGTGCCAGCAGCGTCTTCGGGACTTACACAGATACGCAGTATTTT. Translated: CASSVFGTYTDTQYF. The full variable domain, completed using reference TRBV9 and TRBJ2-3, is DSGVTQTPKHLITATGQRVTLRCSPRSGDLSVYWYQQSLDQGLQFLIQYYNGEERAKGNILERFSAQQFPDLHSELNLSSLELGDSALYFCASSVFGTYTDTQYFGPGTRLTVL.